This T cell receptor (beta chain) was captured by sequencing in a study of T-cell reconstitution after alpha-beta-depleted transplantation in children. This clonotype was seen a few times. The germline CDR1 and CDR2 sequences are GTSNPN and SVGIG (reference sequence). The length of the CDR3 is 15 residues. Trimming shortened V by 5 bases and J by 0 bases, and 11 bases separated the two germline ends. TCRbeta library construction was performed incorporating unique molecular identifiers. TCRdb re-derived calls from the PCR reads in MiXCR, one entry per CDR3 protein. The table includes more than 15,000 distinct CDR3 sequences, about 7.7% detected once.

The clonotype originates from a boy younger than two who had a stem cell transplant for Wiskott-Aldrich syndrome, so the T cells may come from the graft donor. The rearrangement uses TRBV30 and TRBJ2-6; no clear D gene. Sequencing used PBMCs, mostly from graft donor cells, obtained 60 days after TCRalphabeta/CD19-depleted stem cell transplant. CDR3 region: CAWGRLSSGANVLTF. CDR3 DNA: TGTGCCTGGGGACGCCTAAGCTCTGGGGCCAACGTCCTGACTTTC.